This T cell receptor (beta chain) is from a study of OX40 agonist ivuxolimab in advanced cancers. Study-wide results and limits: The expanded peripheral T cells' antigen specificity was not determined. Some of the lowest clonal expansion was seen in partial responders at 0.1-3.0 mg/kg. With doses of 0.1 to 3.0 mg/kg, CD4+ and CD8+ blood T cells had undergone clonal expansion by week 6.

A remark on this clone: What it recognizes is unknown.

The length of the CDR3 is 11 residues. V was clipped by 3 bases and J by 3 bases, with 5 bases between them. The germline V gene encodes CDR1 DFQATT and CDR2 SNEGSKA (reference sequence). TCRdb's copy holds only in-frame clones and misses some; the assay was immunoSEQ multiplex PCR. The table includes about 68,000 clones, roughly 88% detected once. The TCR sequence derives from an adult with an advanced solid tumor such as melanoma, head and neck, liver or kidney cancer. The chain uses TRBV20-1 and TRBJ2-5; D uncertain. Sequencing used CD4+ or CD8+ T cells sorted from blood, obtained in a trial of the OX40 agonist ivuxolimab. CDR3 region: CSARRKETQYF. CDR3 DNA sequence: TGCAGTGCTAGGAGGAAAGAGACCCAGTACTTC.